One and the same sample provided the 22 T cell receptor beta chains below, sequenced in a study of blood T cell repertoires in COVID-19. Some clones are missing from TCRdb's copy, which holds only in-frame ones; the method was immunoSEQ multiplex PCR. Here the sample spans hundreds of thousands of clones, around nine tenths being singletons. The sequenced material came from PBMCs or T cells enriched from blood (not recorded which). These receptors originate from a man aged 55-75 years who had recovered from COVID-19.

V usage is TRBV29-1 and J usage is TRBJ2-2, with D perhaps TRBD1 (5 bases). The CDR3 runs to 15 residues. Germline V gene lookup returns CDR1 SQVTM and CDR2 ANQGSEA. V lost 0 bases and J lost 1, with 9 bases in between. DNA for the CDR3: TGCAGCGTTGAAGATGGCGGACAGAACACCGGGGAGCTGTTTTTT. This sequence encodes CSVEDGGQNTGELFF.

The rearrangement uses TRBV10-2 and TRBJ2-3; 9 bases match TRBD2. From germline, CDR1 is WSHSY and CDR2 SAAADI. J was trimmed by 7 bases and V by 7 bases; bases with no gene match: 12. The CDR3 spans 15 residues. As DNA, the CDR3 is TGCGCCAGCAAACGGACTAGCGAAATCACGAATACGCAGTATTTT. It translates to CASKRTSEITNTQYF.

The V gene is TRBV28, the J gene TRBJ2-1, with 7 nucleotides matching TRBD2. The germline V gene has CDR1 MDHEN and CDR2 SYDVKM. This CDR3 is 14 amino acids long. J was trimmed by 6 bases and V by 4 bases; bases with no gene match: 6. This CDR3 reads CASSSRSGTNEQFF. CDR3 sequence (DNA): TGTGCCAGCAGTTCTCGAAGCGGGACCAATGAGCAGTTCTTC.

This sequence joins TRBV28 and TRBJ2-1, with 9 bases identical to TRBD2. The V and J ends lost 5 bases and 6 bases, in that order; junction bases with no gene match: 11. The CDR3 covers 16 residues. CDR1 MDHEN and CDR2 SYDVKM come from the germline V gene. The CDR3 protein is CASSPGLAAPVNEQFF. CDR3 nucleotides: TGTGCCAGCAGTCCGGGACTAGCAGCCCCGGTCAATGAGCAGTTCTTC.

This clone has a count of ten or more. The chain uses TRBV6-1 and TRBJ1-4; TRBD1 matches 9 bases. Germline values: CDR1 MNHNS, CDR2 SASEGT. CDR3 size: 15 residues. J was trimmed by 7 bases and V by 1 base; bases with no gene match: 4. This CDR3 is CASSEVRTGAEKLFF. As DNA, the CDR3 is TGTGCCAGCAGTGAAGTTAGGACAGGGGCTGAAAAACTGTTTTTT.

The J gene is TRBJ1-5, the V gene TRBV2, with D unresolved. The germline V gene encodes CDR1 SNHLY and CDR2 FYNNEI. The CDR3 has 15 amino acids. The V end lost 5 bases, the J end lost 0 bases, and 11 bases lay between the germline ends. The CDR3 sequence is CASSTPGYSNQPQHF. The DNA for the CDR3 is TGTGCCAGCAGTACGCCCGGGTATAGCAATCAGCCCCAGCATTTT.

J is TRBJ2-1 and V is TRBV19; TRBD2 aligns across 11 bases. Germline V gene sequence: CDR1 LNHDA, CDR2 SQIVND (reference sequence). Losses at the gene ends were 5 bases for V and 1 base for J; bases not matched to a gene: 7. The CDR3 length is 17 residues. CDR3: CASSEDRLAGSYNEQFF. DNA of the CDR3: TGTGCCAGTAGTGAAGATAGACTAGCGGGATCCTACAATGAGCAGTTCTTC. The variable domain in full, with the rest retrieved from reference TRBV19 and TRBJ2-1, is DGGITQSPKYLFRKEGQNVTLSCEQNLNHDAMYWYRQDPGQGLRLIYYSQIVNDFQKGDIAEGYSVSREKKESFPLTVTSAQKNPTAFYLCASSEDRLAGSYNEQFFGPGTRLTVL.

V is TRBV5-5 and J is TRBJ1-6, with no clear D. Trimming stripped 0 bases from V and 5 bases from J, with 6 bases between. The CDR3 contains 14 residues. Germline V CDR1 and CDR2: SGHKS, YYEKEE (reference sequence). Here the CDR3 reads CASSLGLDNSPLHF. As DNA, the CDR3 is TGTGCCAGCAGCTTGGGACTGGATAATTCACCCCTCCACTTT.

The chain employs TRBV20-1 and TRBJ1-5; D may be TRBD1 (5 bases). The CDR3 spans 11 residues. V shed 5 bases and J shed 11 bases, with 13 bases lying between them. CDR1 is DFQATT, CDR2 SNEGSKA, per germline (reference sequence). CDR3 residues: CSASLGATQHF. CDR3 nucleotide sequence: TGCAGTGCTTCCCTAGGGGCAACCCAGCATTTT.

The chain couples TRBV7-2 to TRBJ1-4, with D possibly TRBD1 on 6 matching bases. Germline CDR1 and CDR2: SGHTA and FQGNSA. The CDR3 consists of 15 residues. The V and J ends lost 8 bases and 8 bases respectively, with 21 bases between them. In DNA, the CDR3 is TGTGCCAGCGGAAAAAGGGCAGGGGCGGAGGAAAAACTGTTTTTT. Translated: CASGKRAGAEEKLFF.

The CDR3, as DNA: TGTGCCAGCAGCTTAGGAGCGGGCCAAGAGACCCAGTACTTC. Residues: CASSLGAGQETQYF. The chain is built from TRBV7-3 and TRBJ2-5, with a weak D call TRBD2 (6 bases). The V end was cut by 2 bases, the J end by 1 base, with 8 bases between. Germline-derived CDR1 and CDR2 are SGHTA and FQGTGA. The CDR3 covers 14 residues.

The chain joins TRBV19 to TRBJ2-2; D call uncertain. Between the trimmed V and J ends, which lost 4 bases and 6 bases, there was a span of 15 bases. The CDR3 runs to 15 residues. The germline V gene has CDR1 LNHDA and CDR2 SQIVND (reference sequence). This CDR3 reads CASSRPGLEAGELFF. The DNA for the CDR3 is TGTGCCAGTAGTAGGCCCGGGTTAGAAGCCGGGGAGCTGTTTTTT.

This clone was detected once. The chain carries TRBV5-1 and TRBJ2-1, with D hard to call. Germline values: CDR1 SGHRS, CDR2 YFSETQ. This CDR3 is 14 amino acids long. The V gene lost 0 bases and the J gene lost 6 bases, with 10 bases spanning the gap. This CDR3 is CASSLVVLGNEQFF. The CDR3 bases are TGCGCCAGCAGCTTGGTGGTCCTAGGCAATGAGCAGTTCTTC.

V usage is TRBV7-9 and J usage is TRBJ2-7, with 12 bases identical to TRBD2. Germline V lookup: CDR1 SEHNR, CDR2 FQNEAQ (reference sequence). The CDR3 spans 17 residues. Unmatched junction bases numbered 11, after V lost 4 bases and J lost 4 bases. The CDR3 loop is CASSSHKTTSGRYEQYF. The CDR3 bases are TGTGCCAGCAGCTCTCATAAAACCACTAGCGGGAGGTACGAGCAGTACTTC.

The chain has TRBV27 and TRBJ2-7, with D possibly TRBD1 on 6 matching bases. There are 14 residues in the CDR3. Per germline, CDR1 MNHEY and CDR2 SMNVEV (reference sequence). V lost 4 bases and J 0 bases, leaving 10 bases between the germline ends. CDR3: CASSWGQLSYEQYF. The CDR3 bases are TGTGCCAGCAGTTGGGGACAACTCTCCTACGAGCAGTACTTC.

The chain combines TRBV6-4 with TRBJ2-1, with TRBD1 identical over 8 bases. The germline V gene encodes CDR1 MRHNA and CDR2 SNTAGT. The CDR3 consists of 14 residues. J gave up 4 bases and V 2 bases, and 1 base lay outside the gene matches. CDR3 protein: CASSDRTGYNEQFF. CDR3 bases: TGTGCCAGCAGTGACAGGACAGGGTACAATGAGCAGTTCTTC.

The chain uses TRBV5-1 and TRBJ1-2; TRBD1 aligns across 11 bases. CDR1 and CDR2 (germline): SGHRS, YFSETQ. J was trimmed by 12 bases and V by 1 base; bases with no gene match: 14. The CDR3 runs to 16 residues. CDR3 loop: CASSLISGTGGFPHTF. As DNA, the CDR3 is TGCGCCAGCAGCTTGATCTCCGGGACAGGGGGGTTCCCCCACACCTTC.

The V gene is TRBV28, the J gene TRBJ1-2, with TRBD1 as a possible D gene (6 bases). V was clipped by 1 base and J by 1 base, with 13 bases between them. The CDR3 loop spans 16 amino acids. CDR1 and CDR2 from the germline V gene are MDHEN and SYDVKM. The CDR3 here is CASSLSGRQVNYGYTF. CDR3 DNA sequence: TGTGCCAGCAGTTTATCCGGCCGACAGGTTAACTATGGCTACACCTTC.

The V call is TRBV27, the J call TRBJ2-7, with TRBD1 as a possible D gene (7 bases). The ends were cut back, 3 bases at V and 5 bases at J, with 14 bases in the middle. Germline CDR1 MNHEY, CDR2 SMNVEV (reference sequence). This CDR3 has 14 amino acids. The CDR3 bases are TGTGCCAGCAGTTTTGGGCAGGGGGGCCACGAGCAGTACTTC. Protein product: CASSFGQGGHEQYF.

The chain links TRBV3-1 (or the pseudogene TRBV3-2) to TRBJ2-3; D is unresolved. This CDR3 is 14 amino acids long. V lost 0 bases and J 0 bases, leaving 4 bases between the germline ends. The germline V gene encodes CDR1 LGHDT and CDR2 YNNKEL (reference sequence). CDR3 DNA sequence: TGTGCCAGCAGCCAAGATCCAAGCACAGATACGCAGTATTTT. Residues: CASSQDPSTDTQYF.

This chain links TRBV5-1 with TRBJ2-6, with D maybe TRBD1 (6 bases). The V gene's germline CDR1 is SGHRS and CDR2 YFSETQ. There are 17 residues in the CDR3. V lost 4 bases and J lost 0, with 14 bases in between. The CDR3 bases are TGCGCCAGCAGCAGATGGACAGCACGCTCTGGGGCCAACGTCCTGACTTTC. Translation gives CASSRWTARSGANVLTF.

The chain is built from TRBV7-9 and TRBJ2-5, with D maybe TRBD2 (6 bases). The ends were cut back, 1 base at V and 4 bases at J, with 13 bases in the middle. Germline V CDR1 and CDR2: SEHNR, FQNEAQ (reference sequence). The CDR3 runs 15 residues. CDR3 DNA sequence: TGTGCCAGCAGCTTAGAGGGTCAGGGAGGAGAGACCCAGTACTTC. Translation gives CASSLEGQGGETQYF.